This record looks at one T cell receptor (beta chain) sequence and its context. Profiling relied on immunoSEQ multiplex PCR, and the TCRdb table lists in-frame clones only, not all of them. The sample lists approximately 59,000 clones, over 75% occurring once. CDR1 is SNHLY and CDR2 is FYNNEI in the germline V gene. This CDR3 comprises 11 residues. Trimming removed 11 bases at V and 7 bases at J, with 14 bases between. This entry belongs to a study of control samples from healthy donors and cancer patients. The specimen sequenced was PBMCs. The receptor was isolated from a woman in her sixties with lung cancer. The chain links TRBV2 to TRBJ1-2; TRBD1 might be the D (6 bases). In DNA, the CDR3 is TGTGCCGGGGGCGGGGTTAGTGGCTACACCTTC. It is translated as CAGGGVSGYTF.